This passage covers 20 T cell receptor beta chains from one sample sequenced in a study of radiotherapy plus CTLA-4 blockade in lung cancer. Sequencing used immunoSEQ multiplex PCR; TCRdb keeps in-frame clones, though not all of them. Of 85,000 to 90,000 clones listed, around nine tenths were seen once; the top ten hold roughly a sixth. The sample was peripheral blood, taken from a patient treated with radiotherapy plus ipilimumab. Every receptor here comes from a human donor with non-small cell lung cancer that progressed on radiotherapy plus ipilimumab.

In nucleotides, the CDR3 is TGTGCCAGCAGCGTAGGTATAGGCCCCTACGAGCAGTACTTC. Translated, it gives CASSVGIGPYEQYF. This chain links TRBV9 with TRBJ2-7; D not certain. The CDR3 is made up of 14 amino acids. CDR1 SGDLS and CDR2 YYNGEE come from the germline V gene. Trimming cost V 0 bases and J 2 bases, with 9 bases left between them.

The J gene is TRBJ1-6, the V gene TRBV5-1; D remains ambiguous. CDR1 and CDR2 (germline): SGHRS, YFSETQ. V lost 0 bases and J 6 bases, leaving 7 bases between the germline ends. The CDR3 has 14 residues. The CDR3 here is CASSLEPSNSPLHF. CDR3 DNA: TGCGCCAGCAGCTTGGAGCCGAGTAATTCACCCCTCCACTTT.

The CDR3 sequence: CASSLVAGGPDTQYF. Here the CDR3 DNA reads TGCGCCAGCAGCTTGGTAGCGGGGGGGCCAGATACGCAGTATTTT. The V call is TRBV5-1, the J call TRBJ2-3, with TRBD2 matching 11 bases. This CDR3 region has 15 residues. CDR1 SGHRS and CDR2 YFSETQ come from the germline V gene. V was clipped by 0 bases and J by 4 bases; unmatched bases: 1.

The chain is built from TRBV4-2 and TRBJ2-1, with TRBD1 as a possible D gene (6 bases). There are 16 residues in the CDR3. V was cut by 0 bases and J by 1 base, with 10 bases left in between. The V gene's germline CDR1 is LGHNA and CDR2 YNFKEQ. CDR3 sequence: CASSQDRGPSYNEQFF. For the CDR3, the DNA is TGTGCCAGCAGCCAAGACAGGGGCCCGTCCTACAATGAGCAGTTCTTC.

Written as DNA, the CDR3 is TGTGCCAGCAGCTCCTCCGACGGCTACAATCAGCCCCAGCATTTT. The encoded protein is CASSSSDGYNQPQHF. The chain joins TRBV7-8 to TRBJ1-5; no clear D. Germline V gene lookup returns CDR1 SGHVS and CDR2 FQNEAQ. V lost 4 bases to trimming and J lost 3 bases, with 13 bases between them. The CDR3 extends over 15 amino acids. The variable domain in full, with the rest retrieved from reference TRBV7-8 and TRBJ1-5, is GAGVSQSPRYKVAKRGQDVALRCDPISGHVSLFWYQQALGQGPEFLTYFQNEAQLDKSGLPSDRFFAERPEGSVSTLKIQRTQQEDSAVYLCASSSSDGYNQPQHFGDGTRLSIL.

The chain employs TRBV5-1 and TRBJ2-1, with 12 bases identical to TRBD2. The germline CDR1 and CDR2 sequences are SGHRS and YFSETQ. This CDR3 spans 15 amino acids. The V segment lost 3 bases and the J segment 5 bases; nucleotides outside the gene matches: 3. The CDR3 protein is CASSSRTSGNNEQFF. CDR3 DNA: TGCGCCAGCAGCTCGAGGACTAGCGGGAACAATGAGCAGTTCTTC.

The V gene is TRBV27, the J gene TRBJ2-3; 12 positions match TRBD2. Germline V gene sequence: CDR1 MNHEY, CDR2 SMNVEV (reference sequence). This CDR3 contains 18 residues. The trim removed 2 bases at V and 3 bases at J, leaving 9 bases unmatched. The CDR3, as DNA: TGTGCCAGCAGTTTACGTGCTAGCGGGAGGGCTGGGACAGATACGCAGTATTTT. Encoded protein: CASSLRASGRAGTDTQYF.

The chain has TRBV19 and TRBJ1-1; 8 bases are a match to TRBD1. The CDR3 is made up of 13 amino acids. Germline values: CDR1 LNHDA, CDR2 SQIVND (reference sequence). The J segment lost 6 bases and the V segment lost 10 bases, leaving 10 bases of the junction unmatched. The CDR3 here is CATQDRALSEAFF. Written as DNA, the CDR3 is TGTGCCACTCAGGACAGGGCTCTCTCTGAAGCTTTCTTT.

The chain uses TRBV2 and TRBJ1-1; TRBD1 aligns across 7 bases. The CDR3 is 14 amino acids. With 1 base clipped from V and 10 bases from J, the junction kept 9 bases outside the gene matches. Germline V gene data show CDR1 as SNHLY and CDR2 as FYNNEI. The CDR3 nucleotides read TGTGCCAGCAGTGAAGGTGGTCAGGGGGAAGTAGCTTTCTTT. Its translation: CASSEGGQGEVAFF.

The chain employs TRBV28 and TRBJ2-7, with D perhaps TRBD1 or TRBD2 (7 bases each). The CDR3 loop spans 18 amino acids. The germline V gene encodes CDR1 MDHEN and CDR2 SYDVKM. V lost 1 base and J 3 bases, leaving 22 bases between the germline ends. CDR3 DNA sequence: TGTGCCAGCAGTTTATCTTACCCCGTGACAGGGAGGGACTACGAGCAGTACTTC. This sequence encodes CASSLSYPVTGRDYEQYF.

This clone was seen once. CDR3 amino acids: CAISRVSGNTIYF. In DNA, the CDR3 is TGTGCCATCTCCCGAGTCTCTGGAAACACCATATATTTT. The V and J genes are TRBV10-3 and TRBJ1-3; D gene ambiguous. Between the trimmed V and J ends, which lost 8 bases and 0 bases, there was a span of 8 bases. This CDR3 contains 13 residues. Germline-derived CDR1 and CDR2 are ENHRY and SYGVKD.

The CDR3 is CASSLGGPMNTEAFF. The CDR3 nucleotides are TGTGCCAGCAGCTTAGGGGGACCGATGAACACTGAAGCTTTCTTT. V and J are TRBV7-2 and TRBJ1-1; perhaps TRBD1 as D (5 bases). Deletions cut 1 base from V and 0 bases from J, with 9 bases between. The germline V gene has CDR1 SGHTA and CDR2 FQGNSA. The length of the CDR3 is 15 residues. The complete variable domain, with remaining parts taken from reference TRBV7-2 and TRBJ1-1, reads GAGVSQSPSNKVTEKGKDVELRCDPISGHTALYWYRQSLGQGLEFLIYFQGNSAPDKSGLPSDRFSAERTGGSVSTLTIQRTQQEDSAVYLCASSLGGPMNTEAFFGQGTRLTVV.

V and J are TRBV6-5 and TRBJ1-2; maybe TRBD1 (6 bases). Germline V gene lookup returns CDR1 MNHEY and CDR2 SVGAGI. V lost 2 bases and J 7 bases, leaving 11 bases between the germline ends. This CDR3 spans 13 amino acids. This chain's CDR3 is CASSYVTGSGYTF. The CDR3 DNA reads as TGTGCCAGCAGTTACGTGACAGGCAGTGGCTACACCTTC.

This chain connects TRBV4-2 to TRBJ1-1; tentatively, D is TRBD1 (5 bases). This CDR3 has 14 residues. CDR1 LGHNA and CDR2 YNFKEQ come from the germline V gene. The germline V and J ends were trimmed by 6 bases and 2 bases, with 13 bases remaining between them. The CDR3 region has the DNA TGTGCCAGCAGTATAGGGACCGTTAACACTGAAGCTTTCTTT. This codes for CASSIGTVNTEAFF.

V and J are TRBV5-4 and TRBJ1-2; D not certain. Trimming cost V 1 base and J 0 bases, with 4 bases left between them. Per the germline V gene, CDR1 is SGHNT and CDR2 is YYREEE (reference sequence). The CDR3 is made up of 13 amino acids. CDR3 DNA sequence: TGTGCCAGCAGCTTGCGATCTAACTATGGCTACACCTTC. Translating gives CASSLRSNYGYTF.

The V and J genes are TRBV6-5 and TRBJ1-3; TRBD1 aligns across 8 bases. Germline V lookup: CDR1 MNHEY, CDR2 SVGAGI. The CDR3 is 15 amino acids. Trimming removed 2 bases from V and 2 bases from J; junction bases left unmatched: 2. This chain's CDR3 is CASSYPTGAGNTIYF. CDR3 sequence (DNA): TGTGCCAGCAGTTACCCGACAGGGGCTGGAAACACCATATATTTT.

The rearrangement uses TRBV5-1 and TRBJ2-5; TRBD2 is a possible D gene (6 bases). CDR1 is SGHRS and CDR2 is YFSETQ in the germline V gene. V was trimmed by 4 bases and J by 5 bases, leaving 15 bases between them. The CDR3 covers 14 residues. As DNA, the CDR3 is TGCGCCAGCAGCCCTGCTGGAGGGCGCGAGACCCAGTACTTC. Its translation: CASSPAGGRETQYF.

V is TRBV28 and J is TRBJ2-1; D is undetermined. The CDR3 consists of 12 residues. CDR1 MDHEN and CDR2 SYDVKM come from the germline V gene. V gave up 5 bases and J gave up 8 bases, with 10 bases separating them. The CDR3 nucleotides are TGTGCCAGCAGTACCCTGGTGCATGAGCAGTTCTTC. This translates into CASSTLVHEQFF.

The rearrangement links TRBV27 to TRBJ2-7, with 9 bases aligning to TRBD2. The germline CDR1 and CDR2 sequences are MNHEY and SMNVEV (reference sequence). V was pared by 5 bases and J by 0 bases, with 14 bases of the junction left unmatched. The CDR3 runs 18 residues. The CDR3 DNA reads as TGTGCCAGCAGTCGATATGGTCCGGGGACTAGCTTCTCCTACGAGCAGTACTTC. Translation: CASSRYGPGTSFSYEQYF.

The chain recombines TRBV10-2 with TRBJ1-2; 9 bases are shared with TRBD1. The CDR3 is 13 amino acids. Germline V gene sequence: CDR1 WSHSY, CDR2 SAAADI. The V segment lost 4 bases and the J segment 8 bases; nucleotides outside the gene matches: 5. CDR3 DNA sequence: TGCGCCAGCAGTGTTCGGACAGGGGAGGGCTACACCTTC. It is translated as CASSVRTGEGYTF.